The next 30 T cell receptor beta chains were all read from a single sample in a study of technical replicates of blood from several donors. This table comes from immunoSEQ multiplex PCR, and its TCRdb copy is limited to in-frame clones, with some not included. The table records under 75,000 clones, 86% of them present only once. The sample taken for sequencing was PBMCs. The receptors come from a human donor in good health. Some clones in this sample may be carry-over from other donors' samples.

In DNA, the CDR3 is TGTGCCAGCAGTTACAGGGCGGAGAACATTCAGTACTTC. Translated, it gives CASSYRAENIQYF. The chain employs TRBV5-6 and TRBJ2-4, with D perhaps TRBD1 (6 bases). Trimming removed 5 bases at V and 7 bases at J, with 13 bases between. Germline V gives CDR1 SGHDT, CDR2 YYEEEE. The CDR3 length is 13 residues.

The gene calls are TRBV18 and TRBJ2-1; maybe TRBD2 (5 bases). The CDR3 has 17 residues. CDR1 is KGHSH, CDR2 LQKENI, per germline. V was shortened by 3 bases and J by 2 bases, with 17 bases between the two germline ends. The CDR3 nucleotides read TGTGCCAGCTCACCCCAAAGGGAGAGGGCCCCCTACAATGAGCAGTTCTTC. Encoded protein: CASSPQRERAPYNEQFF.

The chain couples TRBV6-1 to TRBJ2-1, with a possible D match to TRBD1 (6 bases). This CDR3 is 15 amino acids long. Per the germline V gene, CDR1 is MNHNS and CDR2 is SASEGT. V dropped 2 bases and J dropped 8 bases, with 16 bases sitting between them. The CDR3 loop is CASSETGFVFYEQFF. The CDR3 coding sequence is TGTGCCAGCAGTGAAACAGGGTTTGTGTTCTATGAGCAGTTCTTC.

This clone was seen a handful of times. V is TRBV5-6 and J is TRBJ2-5; D might be TRBD2 (6 bases). The V gene lost 4 bases and the J gene lost 4 bases, with 14 bases spanning the gap. The germline V gene has CDR1 SGHDT and CDR2 YYEEEE. The CDR3 extends over 14 amino acids. The CDR3 protein is CASSQGLTGETQYF. The CDR3 DNA reads as TGTGCCAGCAGCCAGGGACTGACTGGAGAGACCCAGTACTTC. Variable domain in full (rest from reference TRBV5-6 and TRBJ2-5): DAGVTQSPTHLIKTRGQQVTLRCSPKSGHDTVSWYQQALGQGPQFIFQYYEEEERQRGNFPDRFSGHQFPNYSSELNVNALLLGDSALYLCASSQGLTGETQYFGPGTRLLVL.

The chain couples TRBV30 to TRBJ2-5, with 9 bases lining up with TRBD2. V was pared by 0 bases and J by 4 bases, with 9 bases of the junction left unmatched. CDR3 length: 16 amino acids. Germline CDR1 reads GTSNPN; CDR2 reads SVGIG (reference sequence). The CDR3 sequence is CAWSVMRSGRRETQYF. The CDR3 DNA reads TGTGCCTGGAGTGTTATGAGGAGCGGGAGGAGAGAGACCCAGTACTTC.

This clone has more than one count but fewer than ten. The V gene is TRBV5-1, the J gene TRBJ1-2; TRBD1 agrees at 9 bases. The CDR3 is 13 residues long. V shed 4 bases and J 6 bases; nucleotides not matched to a gene: 4. CDR1 and CDR2 from the germline V gene are SGHRS and YFSETQ. CDR3 protein: CASSTGQGDGYTF. CDR3 nucleotides: TGCGCCAGCAGCACGGGACAGGGCGATGGCTACACCTTC.

This chain joins TRBV6-6 and TRBJ1-4, with D hard to call. Germline loops: CDR1 MNHNY, CDR2 SVGAGI (reference sequence). V was shortened by 6 bases and J by 7 bases, with 12 bases between the two germline ends. This CDR3 has 13 residues. The CDR3 DNA reads TGTGCCAGCAGCCACGGGATTCCTGAAAAACTGTTTTTT. This codes for CASSHGIPEKLFF.

The CDR3 sequence is CASSFSIGRVSYEQYF. The CDR3 DNA sequence: TGTGCCAGCAGCTTTTCCATTGGGCGGGTCTCCTACGAGCAGTACTTC. The chain joins TRBV7-9 to TRBJ2-7, with D possibly being TRBD2 (5 bases). CDR1 is SEHNR, CDR2 FQNEAQ, per germline (reference sequence). This CDR3 spans 16 amino acids. The V end lost 3 bases, the J end lost 0 bases, and 15 bases lay between the germline ends.

The V gene is TRBV4-3, the J gene TRBJ2-7; tentatively, D is TRBD2 (7 bases). The V end lost 3 bases, the J end lost 2 bases, and 11 bases lay between the germline ends. The CDR3 sequence is 14 residues long. The germline gives CDR1 LGHNA, CDR2 YSLEER. The CDR3 reads CASSHREGAYEQYF. As DNA, the CDR3 is TGCGCCAGCAGCCACAGGGAGGGGGCCTACGAGCAGTACTTC.

This clone came up once. The CDR3 sequence: CASSVGPGIGEQYF. The CDR3 nucleotides are TGTGCCAGCAGCGTAGGGCCAGGCATCGGCGAGCAGTACTTC. The J gene is TRBJ2-7, the V gene TRBV9, with no clear D. Germline V lookup: CDR1 SGDLS, CDR2 YYNGEE. Trimming pared 0 bases from V and 6 bases from J, leaving 13 bases between. CDR3 length equals 14 residues. Full variable domain (remainder filled in from reference TRBV9 and TRBJ2-7): DSGVTQTPKHLITATGQRVTLRCSPRSGDLSVYWYQQSLDQGLQFLIQYYNGEERAKGNILERFSAQQFPDLHSELNLSSLELGDSALYFCASSVGPGIGEQYFGPGTRLTVT.

The chain has TRBV19 and TRBJ1-6; TRBD1 matches at 9 bases. Germline CDR1 is LNHDA and CDR2 is SQIVND (reference sequence). Losses at the gene ends were 3 bases for V and 7 bases for J; bases not matched to a gene: 7. CDR3 length: 16 amino acids. The CDR3 bases are TGTGCCAGTAGTATTGGGCGACAGGGGGTCAATTCACCCCTCCACTTT. Protein sequence: CASSIGRQGVNSPLHF.

This clone was observed a single time. This chain links TRBV19 with TRBJ2-1; perhaps TRBD2 as D (5 bases). Trimming shortened V by 3 bases and J by 1 base, and 16 bases separated the two germline ends. This CDR3 region has 17 residues. Germline loops: CDR1 LNHDA, CDR2 SQIVND (reference sequence). CDR3 loop: CASSIGKRPLSYNEQFF. The CDR3 DNA sequence: TGTGCCAGTAGTATTGGTAAGCGGCCCCTTTCCTACAATGAGCAGTTCTTC.

This rearrangement joins TRBV30 to TRBJ2-3; D is possibly TRBD1 (5 bases). The germline V gene has CDR1 GTSNPN and CDR2 SVGIG (reference sequence). The CDR3 covers 14 residues. The germline V and J ends were trimmed by 2 bases and 6 bases, with 15 bases remaining between them. CDR3 sequence reads: CAWSPGFPADTQYF. Written as DNA, the CDR3 is TGTGCCTGGAGTCCAGGGTTCCCAGCGGATACGCAGTATTTT.

The chain has TRBV27 and TRBJ2-1; 8 positions match TRBD2. CDR3 size: 19 residues. Germline V gives CDR1 MNHEY, CDR2 SMNVEV (reference sequence). Trimming took 0 bases from V and 6 from J; bases not matched to a gene: 16. CDR3 loop: CASSLSQGWYGRAVNEQFF. As DNA, the CDR3 is TGTGCCAGCAGTTTATCACAGGGATGGTACGGGAGGGCGGTCAATGAGCAGTTCTTC.

The CDR3 sequence: CASSLLDPGTASSPLHF. The CDR3 bases are TGTGCCAGCAGCTTGCTGGATCCCGGGACAGCCAGTTCACCCCTCCACTTT. J is TRBJ1-6 and V is TRBV7-6, with 7 bases aligning to TRBD1. The J segment lost 9 bases and the V segment lost 3 bases, leaving 14 bases of the junction unmatched. The V gene's germline CDR1 is SGHVS and CDR2 FNYEAQ. This CDR3 region has 17 residues. The complete variable domain, with remaining parts taken from reference TRBV7-6 and TRBJ1-6, reads GAGVSQSPRYKVTKRGQDVALRCDPISGHVSLYWYRQALGQGPEFLTYFNYEAQQDKSGLPNDRFSAERPEGSISTLTIQRTEQRDSAMYRCASSLLDPGTASSPLHFGNGTRLTVT.

This chain links TRBV2 with TRBJ1-1, with D maybe TRBD1 (6 bases). CDR1 and CDR2 from the germline V gene are SNHLY and FYNNEI. V was cut by 2 bases and J by 9 bases, with 7 bases left in between. The CDR3 totals 11 residues. The CDR3 spells CASSEWGQAFF. In DNA, the CDR3 is TGTGCCAGCAGTGAATGGGGGCAAGCTTTCTTT.

This rearrangement joins TRBV5-8 to TRBJ1-6; D gene unclear. The germline gives CDR1 SGHTS, CDR2 YDEGEE. This CDR3 is built from 13 residues. Trimming removed 0 bases from V and 9 bases from J, with 7 bases in between. The CDR3 region has the DNA TGTGCCAGCAGCTTGGAAGCGGGTTCACCCCTCCACTTT. Translation gives CASSLEAGSPLHF. Variable domain in full (rest from reference TRBV5-8 and TRBJ1-6): EAGVTQSPTHLIKTRGQQATLRCSPISGHTSVYWYQQALGLGLQFLLWYDEGEERNRGNFPPRFSGRQFPNYSSELNVNALELEDSALYLCASSLEAGSPLHFGNGTRLTVT.

The chain joins TRBV6-5 to TRBJ1-4, with D tentatively TRBD1 (6 bases). Per the germline V gene, CDR1 is MNHEY and CDR2 is SVGAGI. This CDR3 is built from 15 residues. The germline V and J ends were trimmed by 6 bases and 5 bases, with 16 bases remaining between them. The CDR3 nucleotides are TGTGCCAGCAGGTCCCCACAGGGTCGGAATGAAAAACTGTTTTTT. It translates to CASRSPQGRNEKLFF.

The chain couples TRBV5-4 to TRBJ2-1; 9 bases fit TRBD2. The CDR3 runs to 17 residues. With V trimmed by 5 bases and J by 5 bases, 14 bases remained unmatched. From germline, CDR1 is SGHNT and CDR2 YYREEE (reference sequence). The CDR3 DNA reads as TGTGCCAGCAGATCCGGGGTTGGCGGGGGGGCGGACAATGAGCAGTTCTTC. Translating gives CASRSGVGGGADNEQFF.

The rearrangement uses TRBV4-2 and TRBJ2-7; TRBD2 aligns across 10 bases. The CDR3 contains 21 residues. Trimming took 2 bases from V and 0 from J; bases not matched to a gene: 19. Germline V CDR1 and CDR2: LGHNA, YNFKEQ. The CDR3 here is CASSQKAAGLAGDPSSYEQYF. In nucleotides, the CDR3 is TGTGCCAGCAGCCAAAAGGCCGCCGGGCTAGCGGGAGACCCGAGCTCCTACGAGCAGTACTTC.

The chain recombines TRBV6-6 with TRBJ2-1; 10 nucleotides align to TRBD1. Per the germline V gene, CDR1 is MNHNY and CDR2 is SVGAGI (reference sequence). There are 16 residues in the CDR3. Losses at the gene ends were 5 bases for V and 2 bases for J; bases not matched to a gene: 6. The CDR3 coding sequence is TGTGCCAGCAGTCAGCCCGGACAGGGGGCCTACAATGAGCAGTTCTTC. Amino acid sequence: CASSQPGQGAYNEQFF.

The V gene is TRBV11-2, the J gene TRBJ2-5, with a weak D call TRBD2 (6 bases). In germline, CDR1 is SGHAT, CDR2 FQNNGV. CDR3 size: 18 residues. V lost 4 bases, J lost 4 bases, and 25 bases lay in between. The CDR3: CASSSIRGSGRRGETQYF. The CDR3 DNA sequence: TGTGCCAGCAGCTCCATTAGGGGATCCGGCAGGCGGGGAGAGACCCAGTACTTC.

The chain links TRBV9 to TRBJ1-1; a weak D match, TRBD1 (5 bases). Germline CDR1 reads SGDLS; CDR2 reads YYNGEE. This CDR3 has 13 residues. Trimming left V 6 bases short and J 3 bases short, with 12 bases between. CDR3 amino acids: CASNSGGDTEAFF. CDR3 DNA: TGTGCCAGCAACTCCGGGGGTGACACTGAAGCTTTCTTT.

In the case of this clone: Other DNA sequences in this specimen translate into the identical CDR3. The chain couples TRBV7-3 to TRBJ2-5; D ambiguous. The CDR3 sequence is 13 residues long. Per the germline V gene, CDR1 is SGHTA and CDR2 is FQGTGA. Deletions cut 0 bases from V and 5 bases from J, with 7 bases between. In DNA, the CDR3 is TGTGCCAGCAGCTTAACATCTCTGGAGACCCAGTACTTC. Translated, it gives CASSLTSLETQYF.

The rearrangement joins TRBV6-6 to TRBJ1-1, with 8 nucleotides matching TRBD1. V shed 5 bases, J shed 1 base, and the junction held 6 bases outside the gene matches. Germline CDR1 reads MNHNY; CDR2 reads SVGAGI (reference sequence). The CDR3 sequence is 15 residues long. CDR3 residues: CASSSSTGENTEAFF. CDR3 sequence (DNA): TGTGCCAGCAGTAGTTCGACAGGGGAGAACACTGAAGCTTTCTTT.

CDR3 bases: TGTGCCAGCAGTCCGACAGGGGAGGTGGGCTACACCTTC. Amino acids: CASSPTGEVGYTF. This chain links TRBV6-4 with TRBJ1-2; the match to TRBD1 covers 8 bases. This CDR3 spans 13 amino acids. The germline V gene encodes CDR1 MRHNA and CDR2 SNTAGT. The junction had 7 bases not matched to a gene; V was cut back by 5 bases and J by 8 bases.

V and J are TRBV4-3 and TRBJ2-5, with D perhaps matching TRBD2 (5 bases). Germline V gene sequence: CDR1 LGHNA, CDR2 YSLEER. Deletions cut 4 bases from V and 4 bases from J, with 19 bases between. CDR3 length: 16 residues. The CDR3 DNA reads TGCGCCAGCAGCCCCCAGGAGGTGGTGTTGGGAGAGACCCAGTACTTC. Translated: CASSPQEVVLGETQYF.

The chain employs TRBV7-2 and TRBJ2-1; 13 bases are a match to TRBD2. CDR1 is SGHTA and CDR2 is FQGNSA in the germline V gene. Losses at the gene ends were 1 base for V and 8 bases for J; bases not matched to a gene: 2. This CDR3 spans 15 amino acids. This CDR3 is CASSLGTSGRDEQFF. CDR3 in DNA: TGTGCCAGCAGCTTAGGGACTAGCGGGAGAGATGAGCAGTTCTTC.

This rearrangement joins TRBV14 to TRBJ2-7; TRBD1 might be the D (6 bases). The CDR3 loop spans 17 amino acids. Germline V gives CDR1 SGHDN, CDR2 FVKESK. Trimming removed 4 bases at V and 3 bases at J, with 22 bases between. The CDR3: CASSRGQSGRYIYEQYF. The CDR3 DNA is TGTGCCAGCAGCCGCGGACAGTCAGGGCGATATATCTACGAGCAGTACTTC.

The rearrangement links TRBV6-5 to TRBJ2-3, with a possible D match to TRBD2 (6 bases). The V end lost 0 bases, the J end lost 4 bases, and 11 bases lay between the germline ends. The CDR3 length is 15 residues. Germline assignment: CDR1 MNHEY and CDR2 SVGAGI. CDR3 DNA sequence: TGTGCCAGCAGTTACTCCGCCGGGGGTGCAGATACGCAGTATTTT. It codes for CASSYSAGGADTQYF.